This T cell receptor beta chain came from a study of blood T cells in healthy people across ages. Every donor contributed around 10 milliliters of peripheral blood by blood draw. The length of the CDR3 is 15 residues. Germline V gene data show CDR1 as MNHEY and CDR2 as SVGAGI. Sample-barcoded 5' priming and a J-beta primer mix drove a second PCR of roughly 7 to 11 cycles. Every molecule of cDNA carried a tag from a template-switch adaptor with 12 random nucleotides. From the 5' RACE reads, TCRdb called clonotypes with MiXCR, one entry per CDR3 protein. The sample consists of 1.8 million or so distinct CDR3 sequences, 39% of them appearing once. Study-level findings and limits: It was not known whether donors were CMV positive (a possible confounder of expanded clonotype changes).

Details on this clonotype: Its antigen is unknown. One end of the junction fails to match germline, which may point to a read error.

The sequencing input was blood. The source of this sequence is a human donor in good health. V usage is TRBV6-5 and J usage is TRBJ2-1; 15 nucleotides line up with TRBD2. The CDR3 sequence is CACSGTSGGLVEQFF. The CDR3 region has the DNA TGTGCCTGCAGCGGGACTAGCGGGGGGTTAGTTGAGCAGTTCTTC.